These 28 T cell receptor beta chains share one sample of origin, sequenced in a study of blood T cell repertoires in COVID-19. The table came from immunoSEQ multiplex PCR; TCRdb's copy has only in-frame clones and leaves some out. The table has roughly 130,000 clones, under 90% seen once. Sequencing used peripheral blood. These receptors all come from a woman between 55 and 75 years old with acute or convalescent COVID-19.

The chain uses TRBV29-1 and TRBJ2-7, with D perhaps TRBD2 (6 bases). Germline values: CDR1 SQVTM, CDR2 ANQGSEA. The CDR3 is 13 residues long. Trimming left V 6 bases short and J 4 bases short, with 16 bases between. CDR3 sequence reads: CSVRRGGGYEQYF. CDR3 coding DNA: TGCAGCGTCCGGCGGGGCGGAGGTTACGAGCAGTACTTC.

The chain combines TRBV19 with TRBJ2-7, with TRBD1 matching over 7 bases. Germline-derived CDR1 and CDR2 are LNHDA and SQIVND (reference sequence). V lost 5 bases to trimming and J lost 2 bases; unmatched junction nucleotides: 6. The CDR3 runs 14 residues. The CDR3 reads CASSAGTAAYEQYF. In DNA form, the CDR3 reads TGTGCCAGTAGTGCCGGGACAGCGGCCTACGAGCAGTACTTC.

The chain couples TRBV12-5 to TRBJ2-2; 7 nucleotides agree with TRBD1. V shed 4 bases and J 0 bases; nucleotides not matched to a gene: 2. The germline gives CDR1 LGHNT, CDR2 FRNRAP. CDR3 length: 15 amino acids. The CDR3 DNA reads as TGTGCTAGTGGTTCCGGGACAGCGAACACCGGGGAGCTGTTTTTT. Protein sequence: CASGSGTANTGELFF.

In DNA form, the CDR3 reads TGTGCCAGCAGCGGACAGGGGGCTTATGGCTACACCTTC. It yields the protein CASSGQGAYGYTF. The J gene is TRBJ1-2, the V gene TRBV5-6; the match to TRBD1 covers 11 bases. Germline V gene data show CDR1 as SGHDT and CDR2 as YYEEEE. This CDR3 region has 13 residues. J was trimmed by 5 bases and V by 4 bases; bases with no gene match: 1.

The rearrangement links TRBV24-1 to TRBJ2-5; tentatively, D is TRBD1 (6 bases). The CDR3 is 13 amino acids. Germline values: CDR1 KGHDR, CDR2 SFDVKD. V was trimmed by 7 bases and J by 4 bases, leaving 12 bases between them. Here the CDR3 DNA reads TGTGCCACCAGAAATACAGGGACAGAGACCCAGTACTTC. Its translation is CATRNTGTETQYF.

This clone was counted a single time. The rearrangement links TRBV18 to TRBJ1-2, with 8 nucleotides matching TRBD1. Germline CDR1 is KGHSH and CDR2 is LQKENI. CDR3 length equals 15 residues. V lost 3 bases to trimming and J lost 8 bases; unmatched junction nucleotides: 11. The CDR3: CASSPLKDREAGYTF. The DNA for the CDR3 is TGTGCCAGCTCACCGCTCAAGGACAGGGAAGCGGGCTACACCTTC.

The CDR3 DNA is TGTGCCAGCAGCCAGGGACAGGGCGGAGGCTATGGCTACACCTTC. This gives the protein CASSQGQGGGYGYTF. This chain joins TRBV7-6 and TRBJ1-2, with 9 nucleotides matching TRBD1. V lost 5 bases, J lost 4 bases, and 8 bases stayed unmatched. The CDR3 consists of 15 residues. Germline CDR1 is SGHVS and CDR2 is FNYEAQ.

The J gene is TRBJ1-4, the V gene TRBV7-6; 8 bases map to TRBD1. The CDR3 totals 15 residues. Germline values: CDR1 SGHVS, CDR2 FNYEAQ. The junction had 10 bases not matched to a gene; V was cut back by 5 bases and J by 8 bases. The CDR3 is CASSKTGGLEEKLFF. In nucleotides, the CDR3 is TGTGCCAGCAGCAAAACAGGGGGGCTGGAGGAAAAACTGTTTTTT.

The gene calls are TRBV27 and TRBJ2-1; perhaps TRBD2 as D (6 bases). The length of the CDR3 is 12 residues. With 4 bases removed from V and 8 bases from J, the gap between germline ends came to 9 bases. Germline V lookup: CDR1 MNHEY, CDR2 SMNVEV (reference sequence). The chain's CDR3 is CASSSGGYEQFF. For the CDR3, the DNA is TGTGCCAGCAGTTCCGGGGGATATGAGCAGTTCTTC.

The V gene is TRBV9, the J gene TRBJ2-5; TRBD2 aligns across 10 bases. Germline V lookup: CDR1 SGDLS, CDR2 YYNGEE. V was pared by 0 bases and J by 1 base, with 3 bases of the junction left unmatched. The CDR3 is 16 residues long. Here the CDR3 reads CASSVGPSGGQETQYF. CDR3 nucleotide sequence: TGTGCCAGCAGCGTAGGGCCTAGCGGGGGCCAAGAGACCCAGTACTTC.

This rearrangement joins TRBV19 to TRBJ1-2; TRBD1 matches at 8 bases. The J segment lost 7 bases and the V segment lost 5 bases, leaving 12 bases of the junction unmatched. The CDR3 length is 15 residues. The germline CDR1 and CDR2 sequences are LNHDA and SQIVND (reference sequence). CDR3 in DNA: TGTGCCAGTAGTGCTTGGGACAGGACGGGGATTGGCTACACCTTC. Its translation is CASSAWDRTGIGYTF.

This clone has at least ten counts. This chain links TRBV5-1 with TRBJ2-3; D is ambiguous. The germline CDR1 and CDR2 sequences are SGHRS and YFSETQ. V dropped 0 bases and J dropped 0 bases, with 5 bases sitting between them. The length of the CDR3 is 14 residues. The CDR3 DNA is TGCGCCAGCAGCTTGGAGCTTAGCACAGATACGCAGTATTTT. Its translation: CASSLELSTDTQYF.

This clone was observed a few times. This sequence joins TRBV12-5 and TRBJ1-6; D is undetermined. CDR3 length: 18 amino acids. Trimming stripped 1 base from V and 0 bases from J, with 13 bases between. CDR1 LGHNT and CDR2 FRNRAP come from the germline V gene. The chain's CDR3 is CASGLDLWASSYNSPLHF. The DNA for the CDR3 is TGTGCTAGTGGTTTGGACCTATGGGCGAGCTCCTATAATTCACCCCTCCACTTT.

This clone was found once. The CDR3 DNA is TGTGCCAGCAGTCCCCCCTCGCCTGGACAGCCATACAATGAGCAGTTCTTC. Amino acids: CASSPPSPGQPYNEQFF. The J gene is TRBJ2-1, the V gene TRBV5-5; TRBD1 might be the D (6 bases). Germline V gene data show CDR1 as SGHKS and CDR2 as YYEKEE (reference sequence). CDR3 length: 17 residues. Trimming left V 5 bases short and J 4 bases short, with 22 bases between.

The chain has TRBV5-1 and TRBJ2-5; possible D gene TRBD1, 5 bases. Germline assignment: CDR1 SGHRS and CDR2 YFSETQ. V was pared by 0 bases and J by 5 bases, with 14 bases between. The CDR3 is 15 amino acids. The CDR3, as DNA: TGCGCCAGCAGCTTGGGCGACAGTCCAGGGGAGACCCAGTACTTC. As protein: CASSLGDSPGETQYF.

The chain links TRBV2 to TRBJ1-2; 7 positions agree with TRBD1. CDR1 SNHLY and CDR2 FYNNEI come from the germline V gene. V shed 4 bases, J shed 4 bases, and the junction held 3 bases outside the gene matches. This CDR3 spans 13 amino acids. CDR3 loop: CASSVEGAYGYTF. The CDR3 coding sequence is TGTGCCAGCAGTGTGGAGGGGGCCTATGGCTACACCTTC.

Note on this clone: The same CDR3 can be traced to other DNA sequences in this sample. The chain links TRBV5-6 to TRBJ1-1; D is unclear. This CDR3 has 11 amino acids. The germline CDR1 and CDR2 sequences are SGHDT and YYEEEE. V shed 3 bases and J shed 3 bases, with 3 bases lying between them. In nucleotides, the CDR3 is TGTGCCAGCAGCTACTACACTGAAGCTTTCTTT. It encodes CASSYYTEAFF.

This rearrangement joins TRBV29-1 to TRBJ1-1, with a weak D call TRBD1 (5 bases). The CDR3 loop spans 11 amino acids. The germline gives CDR1 SQVTM, CDR2 ANQGSEA. V was trimmed by 4 bases and J by 7 bases, leaving 10 bases between them. CDR3 region: CSVGIDSEAFF. CDR3 in DNA: TGCAGCGTTGGAATTGACAGTGAAGCTTTCTTT.

V is TRBV5-1 and J is TRBJ2-2; D not resolved. The CDR3 totals 14 residues. Trimming pared 4 bases from V and 2 bases from J, leaving 9 bases between. CDR1 SGHRS and CDR2 YFSETQ come from the germline V gene. The CDR3 here is CASSRMTNTGELFF. In nucleotides, the CDR3 is TGCGCCAGCAGCCGAATGACAAACACCGGGGAGCTGTTTTTT.

J is TRBJ2-1 and V is TRBV7-2, with 11 bases matching TRBD2. Germline CDR1 is SGHTA and CDR2 is FQGNSA. The length of the CDR3 is 17 residues. Losses at the gene ends were 2 bases for V and 7 bases for J; bases not matched to a gene: 10. The CDR3 reads CASSLNVLAGGPNEQFF. The CDR3 bases are TGTGCCAGCAGCTTAAATGTTTTAGCGGGGGGGCCAAATGAGCAGTTCTTC. The full variable domain, completed using reference TRBV7-2 and TRBJ2-1, is GAGVSQSPSNKVTEKGKDVELRCDPISGHTALYWYRQSLGQGLEFLIYFQGNSAPDKSGLPSDRFSAERTGGSVSTLTIQRTQQEDSAVYLCASSLNVLAGGPNEQFFGPGTRLTVL.

This chain connects TRBV10-3 to TRBJ2-3, with TRBD2 matching 8 bases. V lost 9 bases, J lost 2 bases, and 10 bases stayed unmatched. The CDR3 is made up of 15 amino acids. CDR1 ENHRY and CDR2 SYGVKD come from the germline V gene. The chain's CDR3 is CAMRRGGQTTDTQYF. CDR3 DNA sequence: TGTGCCATGCGACGGGGGGGCCAAACCACAGATACGCAGTATTTT.

The rearrangement links TRBV6-5 to TRBJ2-1, with 9 bases aligning to TRBD1. Germline V gives CDR1 MNHEY, CDR2 SVGAGI. J gave up 6 bases and V 6 bases, and 9 bases lay outside the gene matches. This CDR3 has 15 residues. The CDR3 loop is CASRGDRELRNEQFF. CDR3 nucleotides: TGTGCCAGCAGGGGGGACAGGGAGCTGCGCAATGAGCAGTTCTTC.

The gene calls are TRBV6-6 and TRBJ1-1; tentative D call: TRBD1 (5 bases). The V end was cut by 7 bases, the J end by 1 base, with 13 bases between. Germline V lookup: CDR1 MNHNY, CDR2 SVGAGI (reference sequence). The CDR3 is 14 residues long. Written as DNA, the CDR3 is TGTGCCAGCACCCTCACCGGGGGGAACACTGAAGCTTTCTTT. This encodes CASTLTGGNTEAFF.

The chain joins TRBV29-1 to TRBJ1-2, with TRBD1 identical over 11 bases. V shed 6 bases and J 8 bases; nucleotides not matched to a gene: 5. CDR3 length equals 12 residues. Per the germline V gene, CDR1 is SQVTM and CDR2 is ANQGSEA. The CDR3 loop is CSVKGQGAGYTF. DNA of the CDR3: TGCAGCGTGAAAGGACAGGGGGCGGGCTACACCTTC. Together with reference TRBV29-1 and TRBJ1-2, the CDR3 gives the full variable domain: SAVISQKPSRDICQRGTSLTIQCQVDSQVTMMFWYRQQPGQSLTLIATANQGSEATYESGFVIDKFPISRPNLTFSTLTVSNMSPEDSSIYLCSVKGQGAGYTFGSGTRLTVV.

The gene calls are TRBV2 and TRBJ1-4; 10 positions match TRBD1. The V segment lost 4 bases and the J segment 8 bases; nucleotides outside the gene matches: 4. Germline V gives CDR1 SNHLY, CDR2 FYNNEI. There are 14 residues in the CDR3. The CDR3 loop reads CASSGGQGNEKLFF. The DNA of the CDR3 is TGTGCCAGCAGTGGGGGACAGGGGAACGAAAAACTGTTTTTT.

The chain has TRBV2 and TRBJ2-2; a weak D match, TRBD2 (6 bases). The CDR3 sequence is 14 residues long. The V end lost 4 bases, the J end lost 6 bases, and 12 bases lay between the germline ends. Per germline, CDR1 SNHLY and CDR2 FYNNEI. CDR3: CASSVEGGSGELFF. Written as DNA, the CDR3 is TGTGCCAGCAGTGTGGAGGGAGGTTCCGGGGAGCTGTTTTTT. Complete variable domain (other parts from reference TRBV2 and TRBJ2-2): EPEVTQTPSHQVTQMGQEVILRCVPISNHLYFYWYRQILGQKVEFLVSFYNNEISEKSEIFDDQFSVERPDGSNFTLKIRSTKLEDSAMYFCASSVEGGSGELFFGEGSRLTVL.

This clone was observed a few times. CDR3 amino acids: CASSQFGSNTEAFF. The DNA for the CDR3 is TGTGCCAGCAGCCAGTTCGGGAGCAACACTGAAGCTTTCTTT. This chain joins TRBV3-1 (or the pseudogene TRBV3-2) and TRBJ1-1; D ambiguous. Per germline, CDR1 LGHDT and CDR2 YNNKEL (reference sequence). This CDR3 spans 14 amino acids. Trimming stripped 3 bases from V and 2 bases from J, with 10 bases between.

The table lists this clone with a few counts. The chain has TRBV6-5 and TRBJ1-1, with D possibly matching TRBD1 (6 bases). Trimming removed 3 bases from V and 5 bases from J, with 16 bases in between. Germline V gene data show CDR1 as MNHEY and CDR2 as SVGAGI. CDR3 length: 15 amino acids. CDR3 region: CASSYHPQGRTEAFF. CDR3 DNA sequence: TGTGCCAGCAGTTATCACCCCCAGGGGAGAACTGAAGCTTTCTTT.